This T cell receptor beta chain comes out of a study of T cells in Graves' hyperthyroidism and ophthalmopathy. This clonotype was detected many times. V was clipped by 4 bases and J by 9 bases, with 16 bases between them. The CDR3 has 13 residues. Germline V lookup: CDR1 MDHEN, CDR2 SYDVKM. What was amplified from RNA transcripts were TCR beta CDR3 regions. A set of HTBI primers served as the primers for a first-round RT-PCR of the TCR CDR3. TCRdb redid the calling of the multiplex PCR reads with MiXCR, one entry per CDR3 protein. The repertoire has around 300,000 distinct CDR3 sequences, about 20% of them found once; the top ten carry about 60%.

The J gene is TRBJ2-7, the V gene TRBV28; D is possibly TRBD1 (5 bases). The sequence derives from a man aged 30 to 45 with Graves' ophthalmopathy. The sequenced sample consisted of blood. The CDR3 reads CASSSAGMAWQYF. The CDR3 DNA is TGTGCCAGCAGTTCCGCAGGGATGGCGTGGCAGTACTTC.